This T cell receptor beta chain was identified in a study of T cell repertoires and HLA-DP antigens. Study details: Transduced HeLa cells presented HLA-DP to CD4+ T cells. Sorted CD137+CD4+ samples averaged approximately 0.2 ug DNA; pre-culture CD4+ samples, 950 to 1,500 ng. Study-wide findings and caveats: Previously undetected clones averaged about 35% and 50% against the two alleles respectively.

Pre-culture CD4+ samples were sequenced deeply, targeting more than 150,000 T cell genomes. Method: immunoSEQ multiplex PCR; TCRdb's copy keeps in-frame clones and lacks some. The table includes roughly 120,000 clones, roughly 92% detected once. Germline-derived CDR1 and CDR2 are SNHLY and FYNNEI. The ends were cut back, 5 bases at V and 2 bases at J, with 16 bases in the middle. The CDR3 has 16 residues. As for this clone: Its cognate antigen is unknown.

Sequencing was done on a sample of CD4+ T cells from PBMCs. The sequence derives from a woman under 30 in good health and CMV-seronegative. The rearrangement links TRBV2 to TRBJ1-3; D not certain. The CDR3 sequence: CASSRSPARAGNTIYF. The CDR3 coding sequence is TGTGCCAGCAGTCGCAGCCCGGCCCGGGCTGGAAACACCATATATTTT.